This T cell receptor beta chain is drawn from a study of blood T cell repertoires in COVID-19. About the study: Donors in the United States, Italy and Spain gave samples during acute or convalescent COVID-19. Sample material is recorded as cDNA or gDNA derived from T cells, B-cell-depleted T cells, or PBMCs.

Produced via immunoSEQ multiplex PCR; TCRdb's table is partial and in-frame only. In the table there are around 200,000 clones, around 87% of which are singletons. Germline lookup yields CDR1 SGHAT and CDR2 FQNNGV. V lost 2 bases to trimming and J lost 0 bases, with 16 bases between them. The CDR3 extends over 17 amino acids. The sequenced sample consisted of peripheral blood. The clonotype originates from a man aged 40-55 years with active or convalescent COVID-19. The rearrangement joins TRBV11-2 to TRBJ1-1; no definite D call. Here the CDR3 DNA reads TGTGCCAGCAGCTTACAGGCTGGCCGACACTTGAACACTGAAGCTTTCTTT. This sequence encodes CASSLQAGRHLNTEAFF.